This is a list of T cell receptor beta chains from one sample in a study of cytomegalovirus exposure and HLA in healthy donors. Some clones are missing from TCRdb's copy, which holds only in-frame ones; the method was immunoSEQ multiplex PCR. This table holds about 140,000 clones, over 75% found once. Sequences were obtained from PBMCs. The receptors stem from a woman aged 45-65 years in good health and CMV-seropositive. Both conserved end residues are part of each CDR3. Fields, in order: D gene, J gene, clone size, V gene, CDR3 DNA, CDR3 protein. The D gene is left open where the match is weak. Where a row states a size, it is once, few, many or the class of an expanded clone; other rows omit it.

. TRBJ1-3 . TRBV6-1 TGTGCCAGCGAGACAGGCGATAGCTCTGGAAACACCATATATTTT CASETGDSSGNTIYF
TRBD2 TRBJ2-5 once TRBV5-1 TGCGCCAGCAGCGACAGCGGGGGGATTGCGACCCAGTACTTC CASSDSGGIATQYF
. TRBJ1-2 . TRBV7-2 TGTGCCAGCAGCCGGGGAGTACAGTATGGCTACACCTTC CASSRGVQYGYTF
. TRBJ1-4 . TRBV5-1 TGCGCCAGCAGCCCGGGGGGGGGATCTAATGAAAAACTGTTTTTT CASSPGGGSNEKLFF
. TRBJ2-5 . TRBV5-1 TGCGCCAGCAGCTGGGGCCAGTACCAAGAGACCCAGTACTTC CASSWGQYQETQYF
TRBD1 TRBJ2-2 . TRBV11-3 TGTGCCAGCAGGGACAGGGGTAACACCGGGGAGCTGTTTTTT CASRDRGNTGELFF
TRBD1 TRBJ1-1 . TRBV6-6 TGTGCCAGCAGTGCAGGGGGCAGGCCTGAAGCTTTCTTT CASSAGGRPEAFF
. TRBJ2-7 few TRBV5-1 TGCGCCAGCAGCTCGCGGTGGCCCTACGAGCAGTACTTC CASSSRWPYEQYF
. TRBJ1-6 . TRBV19 TGTGCCAGTAGATGGACGGAGGGAGGGTCACCCCTCCACTTT CASRWTEGGSPLHF
. TRBJ2-7 . TRBV7-9 TGTGCCAGCAGCGTGGTTGGCCCCTCCTACGAGCAGTACTTC CASSVVGPSYEQYF
. TRBJ2-2 . TRBV10-1 TGCGCCAGCAGTGAGACGAAATGGAATCAGGGCACCGGGGAGCTGTTTTTT CASSETKWNQGTGELFF
TRBD1 TRBJ1-2 . TRBV6-4 TGTGCCAGCAGTGCCGAGACAGGGTCCCGTAACTATGGCTACACCTTC CASSAETGSRNYGYTF
. TRBJ1-5 . TRBV6-1 TGTGCCAGCAGTGAAGGTTGGGGGGTGGGCAATCAGCCCCAGCATTTT CASSEGWGVGNQPQHF
. TRBJ2-4 . TRBV27 TGTGCCAGCAGTTTATCCCCCAGGGGACGTCACACTCAGTACTTC CASSLSPRGRHTQYF
TRBD1 TRBJ1-4 few TRBV18 TGTGCCAGCTCACCACAAGGGACAGAGGCAACTAATGAAAAACTGTTTTTT CASSPQGTEATNEKLFF
TRBD1 TRBJ1-2 . TRBV28 TGTGCCAGCAGTTTATTAGGGACAGGAGGCTACACCTTC CASSLLGTGGYTF
. TRBJ2-1 . TRBV5-1 TGCGCCAGCAGGACGGACAATTACAATGAGCAGTTCTTC CASRTDNYNEQFF
. TRBJ2-7 . TRBV23-1 TGCGCCAGCAGTCACCTAAACAGGGATTCCTACGAGCAGTACTTC CASSHLNRDSYEQYF
TRBD2 TRBJ2-1 . TRBV5-4 TGTGCCAGCAGCTTCCTGACTAGCGGGGACGATGAGCAGTTCTTC CASSFLTSGDDEQFF
TRBD2 TRBJ2-1 once TRBV18 TGTGCCAGCTCACCACCGGGTGGGACTAGCGGGGAATACAATGAGCAGTTCTTC CASSPPGGTSGEYNEQFF
TRBD1 TRBJ1-1 . TRBV18 TGTGCCAGCTCACCACTTACTATACAGGGGGCGGAAGCTTTCTTT CASSPLTIQGAEAFF
. TRBJ1-1 . TRBV2 TGTGCCAGCACCGTCGGAGGGGGGGGAACTGAAGCTTTCTTT CASTVGGGGTEAFF